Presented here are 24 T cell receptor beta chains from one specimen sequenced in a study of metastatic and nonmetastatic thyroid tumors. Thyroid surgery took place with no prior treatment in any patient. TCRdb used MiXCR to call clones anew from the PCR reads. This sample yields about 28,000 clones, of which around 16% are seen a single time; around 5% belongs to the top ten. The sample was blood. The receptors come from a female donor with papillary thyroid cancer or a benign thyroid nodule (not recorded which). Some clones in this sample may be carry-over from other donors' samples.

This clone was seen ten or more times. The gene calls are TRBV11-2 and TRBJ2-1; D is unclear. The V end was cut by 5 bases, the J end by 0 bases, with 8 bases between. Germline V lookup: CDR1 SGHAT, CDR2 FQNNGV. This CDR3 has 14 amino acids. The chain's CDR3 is CASSIGGSYNEQFF. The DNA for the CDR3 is TGTGCCAGCAGCATAGGCGGCTCCTACAATGAGCAGTTCTTC.

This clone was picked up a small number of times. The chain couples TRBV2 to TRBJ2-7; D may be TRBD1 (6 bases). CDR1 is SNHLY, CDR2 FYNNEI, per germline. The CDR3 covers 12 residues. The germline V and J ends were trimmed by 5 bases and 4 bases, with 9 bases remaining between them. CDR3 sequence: CASSIQGYEQYF. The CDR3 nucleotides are TGTGCCAGCAGTATACAGGGATACGAGCAGTACTTC. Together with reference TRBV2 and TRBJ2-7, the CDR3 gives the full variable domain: EPEVTQTPSHQVTQMGQEVILRCVPISNHLYFYWYRQILGQKVEFLVSFYNNEISEKSEIFDDQFSVERPDGSNFTLKIRSTKLEDSAMYFCASSIQGYEQYFGPGTRLTVT.

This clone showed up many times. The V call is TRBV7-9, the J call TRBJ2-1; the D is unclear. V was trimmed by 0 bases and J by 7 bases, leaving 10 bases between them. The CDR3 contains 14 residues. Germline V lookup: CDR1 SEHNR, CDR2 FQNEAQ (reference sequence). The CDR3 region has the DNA TGTGCCAGCAGCTTAGCGAGTATGATAAATGAGCAGTTCTTC. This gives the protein CASSLASMINEQFF.

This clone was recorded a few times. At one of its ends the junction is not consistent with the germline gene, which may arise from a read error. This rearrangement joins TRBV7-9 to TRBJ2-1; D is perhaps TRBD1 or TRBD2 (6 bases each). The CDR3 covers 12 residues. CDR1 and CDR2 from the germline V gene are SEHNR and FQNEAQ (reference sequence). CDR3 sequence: CTSSPRGDEQFF. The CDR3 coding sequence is TGTACCAGCAGCCCGAGGGGGGATGAGCAGTTCTTC.

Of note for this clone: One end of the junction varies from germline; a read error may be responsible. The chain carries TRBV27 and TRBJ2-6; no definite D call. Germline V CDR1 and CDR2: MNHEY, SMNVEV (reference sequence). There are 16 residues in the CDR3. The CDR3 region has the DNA TGTGCCAGCAGGATGACATCTTTCTCTGGTGCCAACGTCCTGACTTTC. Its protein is CASRMTSFSGANVLTF.

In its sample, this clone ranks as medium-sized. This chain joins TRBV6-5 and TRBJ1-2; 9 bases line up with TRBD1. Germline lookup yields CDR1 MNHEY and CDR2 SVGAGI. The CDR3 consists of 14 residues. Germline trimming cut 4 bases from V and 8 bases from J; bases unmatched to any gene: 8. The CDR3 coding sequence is TGTGCCAGCAGTTCCTCCACAGGGGGCGGAGGCTACACCTTC. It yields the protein CASSSSTGGGGYTF.

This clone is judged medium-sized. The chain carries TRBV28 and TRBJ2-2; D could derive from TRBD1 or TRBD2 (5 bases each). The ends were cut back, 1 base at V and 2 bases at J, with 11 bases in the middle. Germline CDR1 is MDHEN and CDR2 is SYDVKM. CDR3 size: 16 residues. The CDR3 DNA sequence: TGTGCCAGCAGTTTATCTGGGGGAATAAACACCGGGGAGCTGTTTTTT. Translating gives CASSLSGGINTGELFF. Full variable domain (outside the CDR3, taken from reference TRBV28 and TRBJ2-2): DVKVTQSSRYLVKRTGEKVFLECVQDMDHENMFWYRQDPGLGLRLIYFSYDVKMKEKGDIPEGYSVSREKKERFSLILESASTNQTSMYLCASSLSGGINTGELFFGEGSRLTVL.

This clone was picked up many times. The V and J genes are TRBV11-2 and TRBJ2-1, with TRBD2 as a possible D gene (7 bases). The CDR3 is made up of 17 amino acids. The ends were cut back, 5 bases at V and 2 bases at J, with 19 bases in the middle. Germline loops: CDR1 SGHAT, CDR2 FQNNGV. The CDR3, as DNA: TGTGCCAGCAGCGCAGTCGGGCCGGGGGGCGCCTACAATGAGCAGTTCTTC. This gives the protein CASSAVGPGGAYNEQFF.

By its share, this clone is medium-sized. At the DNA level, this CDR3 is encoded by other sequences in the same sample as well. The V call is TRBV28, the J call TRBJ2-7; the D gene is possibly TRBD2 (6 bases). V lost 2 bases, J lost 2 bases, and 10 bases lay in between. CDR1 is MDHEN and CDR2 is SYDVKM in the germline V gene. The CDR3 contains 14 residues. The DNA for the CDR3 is TGTGCCAGCAGTTTAGGTGGAGGGCCCTACGAGCAGTACTTC. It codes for CASSLGGGPYEQYF.

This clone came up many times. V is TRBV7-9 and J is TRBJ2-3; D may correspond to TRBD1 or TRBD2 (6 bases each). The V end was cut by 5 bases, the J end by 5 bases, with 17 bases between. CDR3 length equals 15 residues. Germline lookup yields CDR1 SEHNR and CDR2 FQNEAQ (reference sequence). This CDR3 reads CASSLPRGQVDTQYF. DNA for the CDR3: TGTGCCAGCAGCCTCCCCCGGGGGCAGGTAGATACGCAGTATTTT.

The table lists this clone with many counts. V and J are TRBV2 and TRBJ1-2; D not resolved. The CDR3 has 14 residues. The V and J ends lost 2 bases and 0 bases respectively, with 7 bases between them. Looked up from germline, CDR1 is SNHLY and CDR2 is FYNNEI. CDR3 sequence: CASSEMGSNYGYTF. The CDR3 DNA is TGTGCCAGCAGTGAAATGGGTTCTAACTATGGCTACACCTTC.

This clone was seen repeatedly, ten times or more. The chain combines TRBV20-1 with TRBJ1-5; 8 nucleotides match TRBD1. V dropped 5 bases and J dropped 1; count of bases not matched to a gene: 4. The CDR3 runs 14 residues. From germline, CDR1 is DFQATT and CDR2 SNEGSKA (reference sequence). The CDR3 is CSARDRRSNQPQHF. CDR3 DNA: TGCAGTGCTCGGGACAGGAGAAGCAATCAGCCCCAGCATTTT.

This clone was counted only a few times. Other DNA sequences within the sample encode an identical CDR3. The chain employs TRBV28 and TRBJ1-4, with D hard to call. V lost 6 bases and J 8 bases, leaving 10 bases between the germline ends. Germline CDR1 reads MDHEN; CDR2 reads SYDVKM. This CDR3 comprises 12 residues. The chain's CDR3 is CASSSRREKLFF. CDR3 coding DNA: TGTGCCAGCAGCTCAAGACGGGAAAAACTGTTTTTT.

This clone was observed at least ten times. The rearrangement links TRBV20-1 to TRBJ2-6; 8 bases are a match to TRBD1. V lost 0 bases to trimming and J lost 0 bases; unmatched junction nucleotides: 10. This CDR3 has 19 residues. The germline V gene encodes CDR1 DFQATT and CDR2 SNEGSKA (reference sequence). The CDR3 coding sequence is TGCAGTGCTAGAGATAGGGACAGGTCTTCGTACTCTGGGGCCAACGTCCTGACTTTC. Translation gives CSARDRDRSSYSGANVLTF.

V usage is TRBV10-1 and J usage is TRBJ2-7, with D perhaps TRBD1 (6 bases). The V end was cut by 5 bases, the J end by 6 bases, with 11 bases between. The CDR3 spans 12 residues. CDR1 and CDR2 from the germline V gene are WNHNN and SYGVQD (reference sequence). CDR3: CASSTGFSEQYF. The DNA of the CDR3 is TGCGCCAGCAGTACAGGGTTTAGCGAGCAGTACTTC.

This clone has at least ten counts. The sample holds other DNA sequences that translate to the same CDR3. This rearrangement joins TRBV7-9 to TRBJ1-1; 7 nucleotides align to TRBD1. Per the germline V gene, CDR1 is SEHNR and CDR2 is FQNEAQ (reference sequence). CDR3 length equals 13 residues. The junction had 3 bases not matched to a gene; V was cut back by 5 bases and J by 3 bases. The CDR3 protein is CASSRDRYTEAFF. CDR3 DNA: TGTGCCAGCAGCCGGGACAGATACACTGAAGCTTTCTTT.

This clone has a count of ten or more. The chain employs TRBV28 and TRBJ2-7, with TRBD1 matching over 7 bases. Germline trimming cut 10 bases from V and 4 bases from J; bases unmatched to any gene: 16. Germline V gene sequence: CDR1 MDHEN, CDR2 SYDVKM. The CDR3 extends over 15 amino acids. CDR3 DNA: TGTGCCACCGACGCTCTGACAGGGAAGACGTACGAGCAGTACTTC. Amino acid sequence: CATDALTGKTYEQYF.

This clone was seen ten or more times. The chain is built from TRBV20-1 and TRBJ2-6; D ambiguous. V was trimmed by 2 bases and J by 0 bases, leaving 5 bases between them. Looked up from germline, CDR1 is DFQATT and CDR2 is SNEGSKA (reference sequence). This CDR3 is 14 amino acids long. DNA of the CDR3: TGCAGTGCTAGAACGTCCTCTGGGGCCAACGTCCTGACTTTC. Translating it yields CSARTSSGANVLTF.

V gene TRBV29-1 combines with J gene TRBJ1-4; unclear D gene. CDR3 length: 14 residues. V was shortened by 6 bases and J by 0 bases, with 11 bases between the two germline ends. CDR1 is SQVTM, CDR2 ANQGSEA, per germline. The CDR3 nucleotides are TGCAGCGTCGCGGACGAGACAACTAATGAAAAACTGTTTTTT. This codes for CSVADETTNEKLFF.

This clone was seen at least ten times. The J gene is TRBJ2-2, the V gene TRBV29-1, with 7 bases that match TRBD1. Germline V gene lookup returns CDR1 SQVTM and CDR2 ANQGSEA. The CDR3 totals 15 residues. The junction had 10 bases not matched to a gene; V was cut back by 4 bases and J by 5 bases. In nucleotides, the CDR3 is TGCAGCGTTGGTGGGCAGGGGGTAGGAACCGGGGAGCTGTTTTTT. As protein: CSVGGQGVGTGELFF.

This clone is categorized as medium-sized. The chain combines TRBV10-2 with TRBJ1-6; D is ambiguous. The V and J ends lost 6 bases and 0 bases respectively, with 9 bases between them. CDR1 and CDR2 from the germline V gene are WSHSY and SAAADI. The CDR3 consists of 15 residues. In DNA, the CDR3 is TGCGCCAGCAGGGAGGGCAGCTCCTATAATTCACCCCTCCACTTT. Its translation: CASREGSSYNSPLHF.

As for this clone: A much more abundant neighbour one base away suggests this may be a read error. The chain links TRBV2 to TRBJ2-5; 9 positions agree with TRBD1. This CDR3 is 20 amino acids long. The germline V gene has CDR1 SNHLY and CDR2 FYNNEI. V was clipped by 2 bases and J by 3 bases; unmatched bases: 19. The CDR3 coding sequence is TGTGCCAGCAGTGAAAATCCCCCGGGACAGGGTATTTTGGCTAAAGAGACCCAGTACTTC. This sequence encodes CASSENPPGQGILAKETQYF.

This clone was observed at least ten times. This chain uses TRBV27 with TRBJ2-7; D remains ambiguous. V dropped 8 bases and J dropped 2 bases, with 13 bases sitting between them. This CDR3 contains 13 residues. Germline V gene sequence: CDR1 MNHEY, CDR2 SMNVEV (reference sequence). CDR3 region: CASSWGVPYEQYF. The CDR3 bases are TGTGCCAGCTCTTGGGGTGTTCCCTACGAGCAGTACTTC.

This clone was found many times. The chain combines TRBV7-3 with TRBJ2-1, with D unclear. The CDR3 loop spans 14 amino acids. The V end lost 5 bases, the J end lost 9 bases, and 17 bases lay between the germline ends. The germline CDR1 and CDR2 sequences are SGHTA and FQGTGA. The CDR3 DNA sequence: TGTGCCAGCAGCCCCGAAGGTTGGGCGAGTGAGCAGTTCTTC. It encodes CASSPEGWASEQFF. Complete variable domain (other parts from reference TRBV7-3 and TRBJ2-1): GAGVSQTPSNKVTEKGKYVELRCDPISGHTALYWYRQSLGQGPEFLIYFQGTGAADDSGLPNDRFFAVRPEGSVSTLKIQRTERGDSAVYLCASSPEGWASEQFFGPGTRLTVL.